This T cell receptor beta chain comes out of a study of OX40 agonist ivuxolimab in advanced cancers. Overall study: Participants averaged 60 years of age (range about 23 to 79) and were 75% to 90% male.

Method: immunoSEQ multiplex PCR; TCRdb's copy keeps in-frame clones and lacks some. The sample contains 55,000 to 80,000 clones, around nine tenths of which appear only once. The CDR3 contains 15 residues. V was pared by 4 bases and J by 2 bases, with 14 bases between. Per germline, CDR1 KGHSH and CDR2 LQKENI. The rearrangement uses TRBV18 and TRBJ1-1; possibly TRBD1 for D (5 bases). Sequencing used CD4+ or CD8+ T cells sorted from blood, obtained in a trial of the OX40 agonist ivuxolimab. The clonotype originates from an adult with an advanced solid tumor such as melanoma, head and neck, liver or kidney cancer. CDR3 amino acids: CASSLTRRTNTEAFF. The CDR3 DNA is TGTGCCAGCTCACTGACACGACGGACAAACACTGAAGCTTTCTTT.